The next 23 T cell receptor beta chains were all read from a single sample in a study of cytomegalovirus exposure and HLA in healthy donors. PCR primers comprised 60 Vbeta and 13 Jbeta primers. Sequenced by immunoSEQ multiplex PCR; TCRdb stores in-frame clones only, minus some. Found here are some 170,000 clones, roughly 80% of them singletons; the top ten hold around 1.3%. Sequenced material: PBMCs. These receptors came from a woman aged 50 to 60 in good health and CMV-seronegative.

The chain uses TRBV9 and TRBJ2-1, with 9 bases lining up with TRBD2. V gave up 0 bases and J gave up 1 base; unmatched junction bases: 14. Germline V gives CDR1 SGDLS, CDR2 YYNGEE. CDR3 length: 20 amino acids. The CDR3 nucleotides are TGTGCCAGCAGCGTAGGAGTAGCGGGGGCCGCATACGCTTCCTACAATGAGCAGTTCTTC. The encoded protein is CASSVGVAGAAYASYNEQFF.

The rearrangement uses TRBV6-5 and TRBJ1-4; possible D gene TRBD1, 5 bases. Germline V gene data show CDR1 as MNHEY and CDR2 as SVGAGI. Trimming left V 0 bases short and J 7 bases short, with 12 bases between. The CDR3 spans 15 residues. CDR3 DNA: TGTGCCAGCAGTTACTCGTCGGGGGGGGGTGAAAAACTGTTTTTT. It encodes CASSYSSGGGEKLFF.

The chain combines TRBV7-9 with TRBJ1-1; the D gene is possibly TRBD1 (6 bases). Trimming took 5 bases from V and 0 from J, leaving 22 bases between them. The CDR3 has 18 residues. Germline-derived CDR1 and CDR2 are SEHNR and FQNEAQ (reference sequence). CDR3 coding DNA: TGTGCCAGCAGCCAGACTCCCGGGACAACTATCATGAACACTGAAGCTTTCTTT. Amino acid sequence: CASSQTPGTTIMNTEAFF.

V usage is TRBV5-4 and J usage is TRBJ1-2; D possibly corresponds to TRBD1 (6 bases). Per the germline V gene, CDR1 is SGHNT and CDR2 is YYREEE (reference sequence). The CDR3 is 16 amino acids. Trimming took 0 bases from V and 7 from J, leaving 19 bases between them. CDR3 nucleotides: TGTGCCAGCAGCTTGGAGTCGGGGCAGGGGCTCTTTGGCTACACCTTC. The encoded protein is CASSLESGQGLFGYTF.

This clone was seen a handful of times. V usage is TRBV11-1 and J usage is TRBJ2-1; 8 bases are a match to TRBD1. V was pared by 4 bases and J by 1 base, with 3 bases of the junction left unmatched. The CDR3 spans 15 residues. Germline V gene data show CDR1 as SGHAT and CDR2 as FQDESV (reference sequence). The chain's CDR3 is CASSWDRNSYNEQFF. The DNA of the CDR3 is TGTGCCAGCAGCTGGGACAGGAATTCCTACAATGAGCAGTTCTTC.

This clone was seen a single time. This chain uses TRBV6-5 with TRBJ1-2; perhaps TRBD1 as D (6 bases). V gave up 6 bases and J gave up 8 bases, with 19 bases separating them. The CDR3 covers 14 residues. CDR1 and CDR2 from the germline V gene are MNHEY and SVGAGI. CDR3 protein: CASRPRTGIEGYTF. CDR3 nucleotides: TGTGCCAGCAGGCCCAGAACAGGGATTGAGGGCTACACCTTC.

This clone was seen more than once but under ten times. This chain connects TRBV4-3 to TRBJ1-5; 9 positions agree with TRBD1. Germline V gives CDR1 LGHNA, CDR2 YSLEER. With 0 bases clipped from V and 6 bases from J, the junction kept 3 bases outside the gene matches. The CDR3 contains 15 residues. Here the CDR3 reads CASSQDGTGSQPQHF. Written as DNA, the CDR3 is TGCGCCAGCAGCCAAGATGGGACAGGGAGTCAGCCCCAGCATTTT.

Concerning this clone itself: Other nucleotide sequences from this sample produce the same CDR3. The rearrangement uses TRBV5-4 and TRBJ2-1, with D unresolved. V lost 1 base, J lost 1 base, and 6 bases lay in between. Germline assignment: CDR1 SGHNT and CDR2 YYREEE (reference sequence). CDR3 length: 14 amino acids. In DNA, the CDR3 is TGTGCCAGCAGCTTGAAGAGTTCCTACAATGAGCAGTTCTTC. This gives the protein CASSLKSSYNEQFF.

This clone was detected only a few times. The CDR3 sequence is CASSDRGPEAFF. The CDR3, as DNA: TGCGCCAGCAGCGACAGGGGGCCCGAAGCTTTCTTT. J is TRBJ1-1 and V is TRBV5-1; 10 nucleotides match TRBD1. Germline-derived CDR1 and CDR2 are SGHRS and YFSETQ. With V trimmed by 4 bases and J by 8 bases, 2 bases remained unmatched. This CDR3 comprises 12 residues.

As concerns this clone: A junction boundary mismatches the germline segment, possibly from a read error. The chain employs TRBV5-4 and TRBJ2-2, with TRBD1 identical over 7 bases. This CDR3 comprises 15 residues. Germline CDR1 SGHNT, CDR2 YYREEE (reference sequence). The CDR3 DNA is TGTGCCGGCAGCCCGGGACAGCCCAACACCGGGGAGCTGTTTTTT. The encoded protein is CAGSPGQPNTGELFF.

As DNA, the CDR3 is TGTGCCAGCAGCTTCTCCGGGACAGCTTCCTACGAGCAGTACTTC. Translation: CASSFSGTASYEQYF. The chain joins TRBV11-1 to TRBJ2-7; 7 bases match TRBD1. Germline CDR1 and CDR2: SGHAT and FQDESV (reference sequence). V lost 3 bases and J lost 1; bases outside the gene matches: 6. The CDR3 extends over 15 amino acids. Full variable domain (remainder filled in from reference TRBV11-1 and TRBJ2-7): EAEVAQSPRYKITEKSQAVAFWCDPISGHATLYWYRQILGQGPELLVQFQDESVVDDSQLPKDRFSAERLKGVDSTLKIQPAELGDSAMYLCASSFSGTASYEQYFGPGTRLTVT.

The rearrangement uses TRBV18 and TRBJ2-1; TRBD2 matches 10 bases. V shed 1 base, J shed 8 bases, and the junction held 5 bases outside the gene matches. The CDR3 has 15 residues. From germline, CDR1 is KGHSH and CDR2 LQKENI. This chain's CDR3 is CASSPLAGGGDEQFF. In DNA form, the CDR3 reads TGTGCCAGCTCACCACTAGCGGGGGGAGGAGATGAGCAGTTCTTC.

The chain is built from TRBV4-3 and TRBJ2-7, with 9 positions matching TRBD2. This CDR3 spans 17 amino acids. V trimming: 1 base; J trimming: 0 bases; junction bases outside the gene matches: 7. Germline V gene data show CDR1 as LGHNA and CDR2 as YSLEER. The CDR3 DNA reads TGCGCCAGCAGCCAAGGGCTGGCGGGGGGGTACTCCTACGAGCAGTACTTC. This codes for CASSQGLAGGYSYEQYF.

The chain has TRBV7-2 and TRBJ2-5, with 9 bases lining up with TRBD1. The V gene's germline CDR1 is SGHTA and CDR2 FQGNSA. Trimming cost V 5 bases and J 3 bases; bases outside gene matches: 13. The CDR3 runs 17 residues. This CDR3 reads CASSAWLRTGEEETQYF. CDR3 nucleotides: TGTGCCAGCAGCGCTTGGCTCAGGACAGGGGAGGAAGAGACCCAGTACTTC.

This sequence joins TRBV18 and TRBJ2-2; D is unresolved. CDR3 length equals 13 residues. Germline loops: CDR1 KGHSH, CDR2 LQKENI. V was clipped by 3 bases and J by 4 bases, with 6 bases between them. CDR3 sequence: CASSPSGTGELFF. DNA for the CDR3: TGTGCCAGCTCACCGAGTGGCACCGGGGAGCTGTTTTTT.

The chain has TRBV2 and TRBJ2-2; perhaps TRBD2 as D (5 bases). Looked up from germline, CDR1 is SNHLY and CDR2 is FYNNEI. V lost 11 bases to trimming and J lost 0 bases, with 10 bases between them. The CDR3 covers 13 residues. CDR3 sequence: CASSGTNTGELFF. Here the CDR3 DNA reads TGTGCCTCCAGCGGTACGAACACCGGGGAGCTGTTTTTT.

This clone was counted a single time. The chain carries TRBV25-1 and TRBJ1-6; perhaps TRBD1 as D (5 bases). The CDR3 is made up of 16 amino acids. The germline V gene has CDR1 MGHDK and CDR2 SYGVNS. V gave up 2 bases and J gave up 4 bases, with 12 bases separating them. The DNA for the CDR3 is TGTGCCAGCAGTGAAAGCAGGGCGCGATATAATTCACCCCTCCACTTT. This sequence encodes CASSESRARYNSPLHF.

The chain has TRBV5-1 and TRBJ2-7; a weak D match, TRBD2 (9 bases). This CDR3 comprises 17 residues. V was shortened by 4 bases and J by 6 bases, with 26 bases between the two germline ends. Per germline, CDR1 SGHRS and CDR2 YFSETQ. The CDR3 spells CASSPQGAGGPYLEQYF. The CDR3 bases are TGCGCCAGCAGCCCCCAGGGGGCGGGAGGGCCTTATCTCGAGCAGTACTTC. Complete variable domain (other parts from reference TRBV5-1 and TRBJ2-7): KAGVTQTPRYLIKTRGQQVTLSCSPISGHRSVSWYQQTPGQGLQFLFEYFSETQRNKGNFPGRFSGRQFSNSRSEMNVSTLELGDSALYLCASSPQGAGGPYLEQYFGPGTRLTVT.

J is TRBJ1-4 and V is TRBV4-2, with 8 bases fitting TRBD1. V was clipped by 4 bases and J by 2 bases; unmatched bases: 3. The CDR3 extends over 15 amino acids. Per the germline V gene, CDR1 is LGHNA and CDR2 is YNFKEQ. CDR3 sequence reads: CASSRDRGTNEKLFF. For the CDR3, the DNA is TGTGCCAGCAGCCGTGACAGGGGCACTAATGAAAAACTGTTTTTT.

The V call is TRBV19, the J call TRBJ2-6; perhaps TRBD2 as D (5 bases). The CDR3 is 16 amino acids. Trimming cost V 5 bases and J 0 bases, with 11 bases left between them. Germline-derived CDR1 and CDR2 are LNHDA and SQIVND (reference sequence). The CDR3 DNA sequence: TGTGCCAGTAGTCCGAGAGGGCCCTCTGGGGCCAACGTCCTGACTTTC. Its translation is CASSPRGPSGANVLTF.

This clone was counted only a few times. The CDR3 nucleotides are TGTGCCAGCAGCGTAAAGTGGGGCAGACATAGCAATCAGCCCCAGCATTTT. This encodes CASSVKWGRHSNQPQHF. This chain links TRBV9 with TRBJ1-5, with D maybe TRBD1 (5 bases). The germline gives CDR1 SGDLS, CDR2 YYNGEE. The V gene lost 1 base and the J gene lost 0 bases, with 14 bases spanning the gap. CDR3 length: 17 amino acids.

In this sample, this clone turned up a few times. The chain uses TRBV28 and TRBJ1-2, with D tentatively TRBD1 (6 bases). Germline CDR1 reads MDHEN; CDR2 reads SYDVKM. Trimming took 5 bases from V and 6 from J, leaving 19 bases between them. The CDR3 runs 15 residues. CDR3 residues: CASSPLAYREHGYTF. CDR3 in DNA: TGTGCCAGCAGTCCCCTGGCCTACAGGGAGCATGGCTACACCTTC.

The gene calls are TRBV5-6 and TRBJ1-2; a weak D match, TRBD1 (5 bases). The CDR3 is made up of 15 amino acids. V lost 6 bases and J 3 bases, leaving 18 bases between the germline ends. Germline V gene data show CDR1 as SGHDT and CDR2 as YYEEEE. CDR3 amino acids: CASTDTGPGDYGYTF. The CDR3 bases are TGTGCCAGCACCGATACGGGTCCGGGGGACTATGGCTACACCTTC.